A selection of T cell receptor beta chains follows, all from one sample in a study of T cell responses to AZD1222 COVID-19 vaccine. Using immunoSEQ multiplex PCR, the repertoire was profiled, and TCRdb retains in-frame clones only, with some absent. The sample shows approximately 100,000 clones, more than 85% of them seen only once. The sample was peripheral blood, taken on day 0 of AZD1222 vaccination. The source of these receptors is an adult in good health. CDR3s include the opening cysteine and the closing phenylalanine or tryptophan. The order of the fields is V gene, CDR3 protein.

V gene: TRBV7-9
CDR3 protein: CASSQPTTSGMYNEQFF

V gene: TRBV11-3
CDR3 protein: CASSPRLSSYNSPLHF

V gene: TRBV6-1
CDR3 protein: CASSDRTSGLNEQFF

V gene: TRBV7-9
CDR3 protein: CASSTLQGAANTGELFF

V gene: TRBV20-1
CDR3 protein: CSARQETQYF

V gene: TRBV7-2
CDR3 protein: CASSLQTGSHQPQHF

V gene: TRBV7-6
CDR3 protein: CASSLPGVGTDTQYF

V gene: TRBV4-2
CDR3 protein: CASSHWDSRQEKLFF

V gene: TRBV7-2
CDR3 protein: CASSYRGSFQETQYF

V gene: TRBV1
CDR3 protein: CTSSQRGTENTEAFF

V gene: TRBV7-9
CDR3 protein: CASSLRGGGYEQYF

V gene: TRBV11-2
CDR3 protein: CASNRRHGRSSYNEQFF

V gene: TRBV4-2
CDR3 protein: CASSSERRPSTDTQYF

V gene: TRBV14
CDR3 protein: CASSQTWTTYEQYF

V gene: TRBV12-5
CDR3 protein: CASGAGVETQYF